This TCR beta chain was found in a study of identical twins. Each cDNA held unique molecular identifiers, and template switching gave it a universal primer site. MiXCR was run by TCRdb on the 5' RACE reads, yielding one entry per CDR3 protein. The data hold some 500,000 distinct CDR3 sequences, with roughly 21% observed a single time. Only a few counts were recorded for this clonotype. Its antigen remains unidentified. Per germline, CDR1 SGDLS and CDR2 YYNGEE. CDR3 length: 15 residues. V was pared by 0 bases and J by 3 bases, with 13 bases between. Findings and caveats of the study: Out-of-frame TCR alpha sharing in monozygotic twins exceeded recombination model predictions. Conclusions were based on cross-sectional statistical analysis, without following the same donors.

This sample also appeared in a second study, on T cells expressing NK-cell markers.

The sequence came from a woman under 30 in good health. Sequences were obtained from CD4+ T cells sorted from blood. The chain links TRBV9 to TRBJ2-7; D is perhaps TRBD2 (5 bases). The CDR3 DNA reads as TGTGCCAGCAGCGTAGCGGGGAGCGGAGGCTACGAGCAGTACTTC. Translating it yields CASSVAGSGGYEQYF.